This TCR beta chain emerged from a study of Graves' ophthalmopathy and Graves' hyperthyroidism (dated by TCRdb to 2017 to 2018). The study in broad terms: Peripheral blood was collected at initial diagnosis, prior to any treatment. The independent validation cohort included 18 to 20 hyperthyroidism patients plus 17 patients who later progressed from hyperthyroidism to ophthalmopathy. In total, 135 blood samples were TCR-sequenced: under 45 ophthalmopathy, some 75 hyperthyroidism and approximately 17 hyperthyroidism-to-ophthalmopathy patients. T-cell repertoires of thyroid tissue and blood were compared in six hyperthyroidism patients. After sampling, hyperthyroidism patients received methimazole starting at 30 mg daily, and ophthalmopathy patients received high-dose intravenous methylprednisolone. A discovery set of 100 patients (roughly 43 ophthalmopathy, 57 stable hyperthyroidism) was enrolled to explore V-J signatures distinguishing ophthalmopathy from hyperthyroidism. TCR beta repertoire signatures were used to distinguish Graves' ophthalmopathy from Graves' hyperthyroidism and to predict progression to ophthalmopathy. Paper-wide results and their limitations: In validation, the model predicted ophthalmopathy progression with nearly 71% sensitivity and around 72% specificity; more than ten predicted patients were CT-confirmed with GO in a median of approximately 6.5 months. Most expanded thyroid clonotypes with a frequency above 0.001 also appeared in blood, which suggests that blood repertoires may reflect the immune response in the thyroid. No statistical method was used to set the sample size in advance, and the investigators knew which group each participant was assigned to. In cross-validation, the 13-signature model distinguished ophthalmopathy from stable hyperthyroidism with about 87% sensitivity and about 84% specificity, and in the test set the corresponding values were approximately 80% and 68%.

This clonotype was counted at least ten times. Its antigen is currently not known. No quality values exist for individual bases; no much larger clone is one base distant. For repertoire sequencing, TCR beta CDR3 regions were amplified from RNA transcripts. The first round was an RT-PCR using HTBI primers with the Qiagen OneStep RT-PCR kit, and this first round was followed by a second-round multiplex PCR, then size selection and purification. The libraries underwent paired-end sequencing with 100 bp reads on an Illumina HiSeq2000. Turning to the authors' computational methods: SOAPnuke was used for read processing, and reads with adapters, uncalled bases, a mean Phred below 15, or no exact constant-primer or identifier match were discarded. COPE v1.2.5 was used to merge the high-quality paired reads. Clonotypes were defined as unique nucleotide sequences and were aligned to IMGT TRB V, D and J references using MiTCR v1.1. Only V-J combinations with frequency above 0.0001 were analysed, covering 98% to 99.2% of repertoires. A TCR clonal expansion and chaos score per V-J combination was defined as the ratio of F50 clonal expansion to chaos observed in the TCRdist matrix. Features were reduced by Welch's t-statistics and random forest to about a dozen V-J combinations, which fed a naive Bayes classifier. The Morisita-Horn index was used to measure how similar the thyroid and blood repertoires were. Clones were called with MiXCR by TCRdb after fastp trimmed the public reads at Q25, and only in-frame beta chains were retained. Each entry merges the rows of one CDR3 protein and shows their most common DNA and genes. For this entry, the V and J calls and clone size follow TCRdb and not the study's own pipeline. The sample table contains a few hundred thousand distinct CDR3 sequences; only one count was recorded for 15% to 20% of them. The biggest ten clones account for about 12% of the sample.

The CDR3 starts with the cysteine, ends with the phenylalanine, and has 13 residues. Only CDR3 DNA is held: 39 bases, read in frame from base 1. CDR1 and CDR2 were assigned from the germline V gene as SGHTA and FQGTGA. The V and J ends are trimmed by 5 bases and 4 bases, leaving 12 bases between them. Ophthalmopathy patients were characterized by moderately to severely active disease, a Clinical Activity Score of at least 3, a NOSPECS grade of at least 4, and a disease duration under 3 months. Patients with other autoimmune diseases, uncontrolled infections, pregnancy or lactation were excluded from the study. Diagnosis was based on clinical symptoms, serum thyroxine, TRAb, thyroid ultrasound and orbital computed tomography. Ficoll-Paque density gradient centrifugation was used to isolate PBMCs from approximately 10 ml of fresh peripheral blood. Trizol reagent was used to extract the total RNA, and its quality was then checked on an Agilent 2100 Bioanalyzer.

This sequence was found in an adult man with Graves' ophthalmopathy. The sequenced sample was peripheral blood. The chain uses TRBV7-3 and TRBJ2-7; the D region possibly corresponds to TRBD1 (5 bases align). This receptor has the CDR3 CASSRLQGYEQYF. The nucleotides are TGTGCCAGCAGCCGACTTCAGGGTTACGAGCAGTACTTC.